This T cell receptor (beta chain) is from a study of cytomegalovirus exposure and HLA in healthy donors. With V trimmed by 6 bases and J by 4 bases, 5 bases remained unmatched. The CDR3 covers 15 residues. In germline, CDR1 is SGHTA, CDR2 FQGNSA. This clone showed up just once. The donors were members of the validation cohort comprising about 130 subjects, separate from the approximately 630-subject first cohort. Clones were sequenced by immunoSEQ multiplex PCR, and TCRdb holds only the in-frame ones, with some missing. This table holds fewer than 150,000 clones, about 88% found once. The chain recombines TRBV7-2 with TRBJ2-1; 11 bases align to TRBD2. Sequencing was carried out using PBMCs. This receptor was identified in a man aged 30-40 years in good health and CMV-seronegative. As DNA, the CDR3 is TGTGCCAGCAGTCAGAGACTAGCGGGGTACAATGAGCAGTTCTTC. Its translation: CASSQRLAGYNEQFF.